Shown below are 31 T cell receptor beta chains from a single sample sequenced in a study of cytomegalovirus exposure and HLA in healthy donors. The PCR made use of 60 Vbeta and 13 Jbeta primers. Profiled with immunoSEQ multiplex PCR; TCRdb holds only in-frame clones, not every one. The sample includes under 250,000 clones, 70% to 85% of them seen just once. The specimen sequenced was PBMCs. The source is a woman between 25 and 40 years old in good health and CMV-seropositive.

This chain's CDR3 is CASSFGSGGGNTIYF. CDR3 bases: TGTGCCAGCAGTTTTGGGTCAGGGGGTGGAAACACCATATATTTT. The rearrangement links TRBV5-5 to TRBJ1-3, with 7 bases lining up with TRBD1. V lost 5 bases, J lost 3 bases, and 8 bases stayed unmatched. CDR3 length: 15 residues. In germline, CDR1 is SGHKS, CDR2 YYEKEE (reference sequence).

V and J are TRBV18 and TRBJ1-1; 9 bases map to TRBD1. Germline V gene sequence: CDR1 KGHSH, CDR2 LQKENI. The CDR3 spans 18 residues. V gave up 3 bases and J gave up 5 bases; unmatched junction bases: 16. The CDR3, as DNA: TGTGCCAGCTCACCCAAAGCGCTGGGGGTGACAGGGGGGACTGAAGCTTTCTTT. Protein sequence: CASSPKALGVTGGTEAFF.

Details on this clone: In the same sample, other DNA sequences code for this CDR3. The chain combines TRBV9 with TRBJ2-2; 7 positions agree with TRBD2. Germline CDR1 reads SGDLS; CDR2 reads YYNGEE. The J segment lost 5 bases and the V segment lost 0 bases, leaving 1 base of the junction unmatched. CDR3 length: 14 residues. The CDR3 DNA follows: TGTGCCAGCAGCGTAGGGGGGGGAACCGGGGAGCTGTTTTTT. Amino acids: CASSVGGGTGELFF.

The table lists this clone with a count of one. This CDR3 is CAWSVAALSGRASTDTQYF. CDR3 in DNA: TGTGCCTGGAGTGTAGCGGCTCTGAGCGGGAGGGCTTCGACAGATACGCAGTATTTT. The chain links TRBV30 to TRBJ2-3; TRBD2 aligns across 10 bases. Trimming cost V 0 bases and J 3 bases; bases outside gene matches: 15. Germline V gene lookup returns CDR1 GTSNPN and CDR2 SVGIG (reference sequence). The CDR3 covers 19 residues.

The gene calls are TRBV9 and TRBJ2-1; TRBD2 agrees at 13 bases. CDR1 is SGDLS, CDR2 YYNGEE, per germline. The CDR3 spans 16 residues. V dropped 0 bases and J dropped 7; count of bases not matched to a gene: 4. DNA for the CDR3: TGTGCCAGCAGCGTAGGGACTAGCGGGAGAGGTAATGAGCAGTTCTTC. Translation gives CASSVGTSGRGNEQFF.

The chain carries TRBV18 and TRBJ1-2; 8 nucleotides match TRBD1. The CDR3 spans 13 residues. V lost 5 bases, J lost 6 bases, and 5 bases stayed unmatched. Germline V gene lookup returns CDR1 KGHSH and CDR2 LQKENI. The CDR3 region has the DNA TGTGCCAGCTCATCCGGACAGGGTCATGGCTACACCTTC. The encoded protein is CASSSGQGHGYTF.

The chain uses TRBV30 and TRBJ2-2; 9 bases are a match to TRBD2. V was clipped by 2 bases and J by 2 bases; unmatched bases: 6. Per germline, CDR1 GTSNPN and CDR2 SVGIG (reference sequence). This CDR3 spans 16 amino acids. In nucleotides, the CDR3 is TGTGCCTGGAGTTCTAGCGGGACCAGTAACACCGGGGAGCTGTTTTTT. Residues: CAWSSSGTSNTGELFF.

The chain employs TRBV9 and TRBJ2-2; D is perhaps TRBD2 (5 bases). The CDR3 has 14 amino acids. Germline CDR1 reads SGDLS; CDR2 reads YYNGEE. The V end was cut by 0 bases, the J end by 6 bases, with 9 bases between. DNA of the CDR3: TGTGCCAGCAGCGTAGTCCTCGGGGCCGGGGAGCTGTTTTTT. Translating gives CASSVVLGAGELFF.

The chain joins TRBV7-8 to TRBJ1-5; D is possibly TRBD1 (6 bases). Germline CDR1 and CDR2: SGHVS and FQNEAQ. Trimming left V 9 bases short and J 4 bases short, with 13 bases between. The CDR3 consists of 13 residues. In DNA form, the CDR3 reads TGTGCCAGTCAGGGGCCAGGGAATCAGCCCCAGCATTTT. It encodes CASQGPGNQPQHF.

This clone was seen only a few times. The V call is TRBV6-5, the J call TRBJ2-3, with TRBD2 identical over 10 bases. Germline CDR1 MNHEY, CDR2 SVGAGI. V lost 10 bases and J lost 6; bases outside the gene matches: 13. This CDR3 is 15 amino acids long. The CDR3 spells CATRPVGTSDDTQYF. DNA for the CDR3: TGTGCCACTCGACCCGTTGGGACTAGCGATGATACGCAGTATTTT.

This rearrangement joins TRBV7-2 to TRBJ2-1, with D maybe TRBD2 (6 bases). This CDR3 region has 15 residues. The germline V gene encodes CDR1 SGHTA and CDR2 FQGNSA. Trimming cost V 5 bases and J 4 bases, with 15 bases left between them. Written as DNA, the CDR3 is TGTGCCAGCAGCCCGACTAGAGAGTTATACAATGAGCAGTTCTTC. It codes for CASSPTRELYNEQFF.

V is TRBV18 and J is TRBJ1-2; TRBD1 is a possible D gene (5 bases). Per the germline V gene, CDR1 is KGHSH and CDR2 is LQKENI. CDR3 size: 15 residues. Deletions cut 1 base from V and 6 bases from J, with 15 bases between. CDR3 sequence reads: CASSPQDKGSHGYTF. The DNA of the CDR3 is TGTGCCAGCTCACCACAGGACAAGGGTTCCCATGGCTACACCTTC.

CDR3 sequence: CASRAPYQETQYF. In DNA, the CDR3 is TGTGCCAGCAGAGCCCCGTACCAAGAGACCCAGTACTTC. This chain connects TRBV5-4 to TRBJ2-5; no clear D gene. V was trimmed by 5 bases and J by 0 bases, leaving 8 bases between them. The CDR3 spans 13 residues. Germline V gene data show CDR1 as SGHNT and CDR2 as YYREEE (reference sequence).

This clone has a handful of counts. The chain links TRBV27 to TRBJ1-1, with a possible D match to TRBD1 (5 bases). The V end was cut by 5 bases, the J end by 4 bases, with 14 bases between. The CDR3 consists of 14 residues. Germline V gene sequence: CDR1 MNHEY, CDR2 SMNVEV (reference sequence). DNA for the CDR3: TGTGCCAGCAGTCCACCCTACGGGGGCACTGAAGCTTTCTTT. It translates to CASSPPYGGTEAFF.

There are a few counts of this clone. The genes are TRBV6-5 and TRBJ1-2; the match to TRBD1 covers 9 bases. The CDR3 has 14 amino acids. CDR1 is MNHEY, CDR2 SVGAGI, per germline. V dropped 5 bases and J dropped 3; count of bases not matched to a gene: 4. The CDR3 region is CASSRGTGHYGYTF. CDR3 bases: TGTGCCAGCAGTAGAGGGACAGGGCACTATGGCTACACCTTC.

Notes on this clone: Because the CDR3's place on the DNA is in doubt, the DNA is left out and the CDR3 is given as listed by TCRdb. The chain employs TRBV21-1 and TRBJ2-3; the table's D call, TRBD1, was not checked against the DNA. TRBV21-1 is a pseudogene segment. From its first to its last residue, the CDR3 has 16 amino acids. This CDR3 is CASSKGVGLGTDTQYF.

The rearrangement uses TRBV4-3 and TRBJ1-2; 10 bases line up with TRBD1. The germline V gene has CDR1 LGHNA and CDR2 YSLEER. There are 13 residues in the CDR3. V lost 3 bases, J lost 8 bases, and 3 bases stayed unmatched. The CDR3 here is CASSHGQGVGYTF. The DNA of the CDR3 is TGCGCCAGCAGCCACGGACAGGGGGTAGGCTACACCTTC.

The chain is built from TRBV10-3 and TRBJ2-7; D might be TRBD2 (6 bases). Germline V CDR1 and CDR2: ENHRY, SYGVKD. Trimming cost V 0 bases and J 3 bases, with 18 bases left between them. The CDR3 spans 17 residues. This CDR3 is CAISESDQPGLHYEQYF. DNA for the CDR3: TGTGCCATCAGTGAGTCGGACCAACCGGGACTTCACTACGAGCAGTACTTC.

The chain couples TRBV25-1 to TRBJ2-1, with D unclear. This CDR3 has 13 amino acids. With 1 base removed from V and 2 bases from J, the gap between germline ends came to 3 bases. Germline loops: CDR1 MGHDK, CDR2 SYGVNS. CDR3 region: CASSELAYNEQFF. In DNA form, the CDR3 reads TGTGCCAGCAGTGAATTAGCCTACAATGAGCAGTTCTTC.

The chain is built from TRBV5-1 and TRBJ2-7; 9 nucleotides match TRBD1. Trimming at V came to 3 bases and at J to 5 bases, leaving 3 bases not matched to a gene. This CDR3 spans 13 amino acids. The germline gives CDR1 SGHRS, CDR2 YFSETQ. For the CDR3, the DNA is TGCGCCAGCAGCTGGGGACAGGGTGACGAGCAGTACTTC. Translation gives CASSWGQGDEQYF.

Notes on this clone: The sample has other DNA sequences that encode this CDR3 too. The J gene is TRBJ1-2, the V gene TRBV7-2; D might be TRBD1 (5 bases). Trimming took 1 base from V and 2 from J, leaving 8 bases between them. Germline V gene lookup returns CDR1 SGHTA and CDR2 FQGNSA. The CDR3 runs 14 residues. The CDR3, as DNA: TGTGCCAGCAGCTTAGGCGGGACGAACTATGGCTACACCTTC. Amino acids: CASSLGGTNYGYTF.

This chain joins TRBV29-1 and TRBJ1-2; D uncertain. The V end was cut by 7 bases, the J end by 0 bases, with 15 bases between. The CDR3 length is 14 residues. Germline lookup yields CDR1 SQVTM and CDR2 ANQGSEA. The CDR3 sequence is CSAAPPGSNYGYTF. CDR3 coding DNA: TGCAGCGCCGCGCCGCCCGGTTCTAACTATGGCTACACCTTC.

This sequence joins TRBV18 and TRBJ1-6; 10 bases fit TRBD1. V lost 5 bases to trimming and J lost 8 bases; unmatched junction nucleotides: 6. Germline CDR1 reads KGHSH; CDR2 reads LQKENI. The CDR3 contains 15 residues. The CDR3 sequence: CASSEGQGGYSPLHF. As DNA, the CDR3 is TGTGCCAGCTCAGAAGGACAGGGGGGTTATTCACCCCTCCACTTT.

The chain combines TRBV15 with TRBJ2-2; 9 bases are shared with TRBD1. Germline V lookup: CDR1 LNHNV, CDR2 YYDKDF (reference sequence). Trimming cost V 0 bases and J 5 bases; bases outside gene matches: 10. The CDR3 is 18 residues long. In DNA, the CDR3 is TGTGCCACCAGCAGAGATGGGTGGGGACAGGGTAGTACCGGGGAGCTGTTTTTT. Its protein is CATSRDGWGQGSTGELFF.

The rearrangement uses TRBV27 and TRBJ1-4; D is possibly TRBD1 (5 bases). The V end lost 8 bases, the J end lost 5 bases, and 15 bases lay between the germline ends. The CDR3 spans 14 residues. Germline CDR1 reads MNHEY; CDR2 reads SMNVEV (reference sequence). The CDR3 loop reads CASRVAGQNEKLFF. As DNA, the CDR3 is TGTGCCAGCCGGGTGGCAGGGCAAAATGAAAAACTGTTTTTT.

The chain uses TRBV6-4 and TRBJ2-1; TRBD2 agrees at 12 bases. The CDR3 is 17 residues long. Germline CDR1 MRHNA, CDR2 SNTAGT. V lost 4 bases and J lost 7; bases outside the gene matches: 11. CDR3 protein: CASSATPLAGGLNEQFF. CDR3 in DNA: TGTGCCAGCAGTGCTACCCCACTAGCGGGAGGTTTAAATGAGCAGTTCTTC.

This chain joins TRBV5-1 and TRBJ1-4; D remains ambiguous. Deletions cut 1 base from V and 0 bases from J, with 10 bases between. The CDR3 runs to 16 residues. Germline V lookup: CDR1 SGHRS, CDR2 YFSETQ. CDR3 protein: CASSLSGRATNEKLFF. In DNA form, the CDR3 reads TGCGCCAGCAGCTTGTCGGGGAGGGCAACTAATGAAAAACTGTTTTTT.

CDR3 in amino acids: CASSPRTSGYNEQFF. CDR3 nucleotides: TGTGCCAGCAGCCCTAGGACTAGCGGATACAATGAGCAGTTCTTC. The chain has TRBV11-3 and TRBJ2-1; 10 bases agree with TRBD2. The CDR3 spans 15 residues. V was clipped by 5 bases and J by 4 bases; unmatched bases: 5. Germline CDR1 is SGHNT and CDR2 is YENEEA.

This chain joins TRBV7-9 and TRBJ2-6; TRBD1 matches at 11 bases. V was pared by 5 bases and J by 1 base, with 7 bases of the junction left unmatched. The germline CDR1 and CDR2 sequences are SEHNR and FQNEAQ (reference sequence). The CDR3 covers 18 residues. The CDR3 is CASSPRTGGLSGANVLTF. CDR3 bases: TGTGCCAGCAGCCCTAGGACAGGGGGCTTATCTGGGGCCAACGTCCTGACTTTC. The entire variable domain, with the rest obtained from reference TRBV7-9 and TRBJ2-6, is as follows: DTGVSQNPRHKITKRGQNVTFRCDPISEHNRLYWYRQTLGQGPEFLTYFQNEAQLEKSRLLSDRFSAERPKGSFSTLEIQRTEQGDSAMYLCASSPRTGGLSGANVLTFGAGSRLTVL.

The gene calls are TRBV6-1 and TRBJ2-3; D uncertain. V was clipped by 1 base and J by 2 bases, with 7 bases between them. The V gene's germline CDR1 is MNHNS and CDR2 SASEGT. This CDR3 is 14 amino acids long. The CDR3 region has the DNA TGTGCCAGCAGTGAAGGGGCGAACACAGATACGCAGTATTTT. It encodes CASSEGANTDTQYF.

The CDR3 spells CASSFVSYEQYF. CDR3 DNA: TGTGCCAGCAGCTTCGTCTCCTACGAGCAGTACTTC. The V gene is TRBV2, the J gene TRBJ2-7; D gene uncertain. V lost 6 bases to trimming and J lost 0 bases, with 6 bases between them. CDR1 is SNHLY and CDR2 is FYNNEI in the germline V gene. The CDR3 loop spans 12 amino acids.